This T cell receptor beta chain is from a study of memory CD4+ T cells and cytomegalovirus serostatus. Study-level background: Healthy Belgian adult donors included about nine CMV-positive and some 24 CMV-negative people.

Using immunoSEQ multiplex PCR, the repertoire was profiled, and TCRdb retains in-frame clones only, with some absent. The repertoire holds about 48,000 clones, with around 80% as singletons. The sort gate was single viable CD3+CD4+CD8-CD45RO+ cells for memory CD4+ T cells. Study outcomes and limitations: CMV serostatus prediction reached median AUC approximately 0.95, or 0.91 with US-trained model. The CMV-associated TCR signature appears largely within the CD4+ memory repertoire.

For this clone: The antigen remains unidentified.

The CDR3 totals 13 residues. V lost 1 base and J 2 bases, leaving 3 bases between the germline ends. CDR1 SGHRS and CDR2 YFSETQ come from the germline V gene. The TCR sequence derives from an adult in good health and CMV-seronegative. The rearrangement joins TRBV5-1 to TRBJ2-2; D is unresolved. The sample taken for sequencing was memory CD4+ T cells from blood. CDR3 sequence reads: CASSLTNTGELFF. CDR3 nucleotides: TGCGCCAGCAGCTTGACTAACACCGGGGAGCTGTTTTTT.